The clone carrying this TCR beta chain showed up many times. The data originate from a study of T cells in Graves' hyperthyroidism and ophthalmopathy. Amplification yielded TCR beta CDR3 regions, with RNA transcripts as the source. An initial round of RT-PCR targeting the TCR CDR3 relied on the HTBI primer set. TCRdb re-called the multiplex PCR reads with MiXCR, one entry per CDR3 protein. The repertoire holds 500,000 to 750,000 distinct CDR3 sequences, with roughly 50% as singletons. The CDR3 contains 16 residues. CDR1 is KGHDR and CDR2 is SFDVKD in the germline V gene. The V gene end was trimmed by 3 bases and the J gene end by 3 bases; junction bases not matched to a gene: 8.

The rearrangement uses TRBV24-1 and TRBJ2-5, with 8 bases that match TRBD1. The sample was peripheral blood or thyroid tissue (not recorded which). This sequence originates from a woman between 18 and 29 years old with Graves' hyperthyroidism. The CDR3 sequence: CATSDRTGQGKETQYF. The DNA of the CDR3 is TGTGCCACCAGTGATCGAACCGGACAGGGAAAAGAGACCCAGTACTTC.